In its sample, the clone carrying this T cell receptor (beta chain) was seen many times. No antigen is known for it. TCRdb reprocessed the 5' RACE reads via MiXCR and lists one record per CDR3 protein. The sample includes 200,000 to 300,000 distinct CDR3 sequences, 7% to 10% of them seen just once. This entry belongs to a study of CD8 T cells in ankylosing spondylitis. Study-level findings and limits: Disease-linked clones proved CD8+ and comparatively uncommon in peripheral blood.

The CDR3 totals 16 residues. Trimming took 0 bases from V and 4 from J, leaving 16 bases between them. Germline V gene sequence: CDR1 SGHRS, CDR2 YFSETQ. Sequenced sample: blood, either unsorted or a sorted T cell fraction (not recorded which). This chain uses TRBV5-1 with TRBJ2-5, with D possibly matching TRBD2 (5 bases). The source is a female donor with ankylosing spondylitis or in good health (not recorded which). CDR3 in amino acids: CASSLGPSSPSETQYF. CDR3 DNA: TGCGCCAGCAGCTTGGGGCCTAGCAGTCCTTCAGAGACCCAGTACTTC.